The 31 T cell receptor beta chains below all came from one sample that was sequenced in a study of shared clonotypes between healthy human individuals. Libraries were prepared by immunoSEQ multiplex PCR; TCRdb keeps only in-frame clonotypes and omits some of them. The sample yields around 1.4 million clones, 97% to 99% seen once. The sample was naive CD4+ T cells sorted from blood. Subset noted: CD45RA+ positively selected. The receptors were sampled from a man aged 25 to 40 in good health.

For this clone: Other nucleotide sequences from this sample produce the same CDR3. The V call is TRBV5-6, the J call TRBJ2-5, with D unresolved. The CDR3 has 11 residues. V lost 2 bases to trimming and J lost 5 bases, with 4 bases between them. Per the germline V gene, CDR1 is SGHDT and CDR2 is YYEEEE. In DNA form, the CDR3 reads TGTGCCAGCAGCTTACGGGAGACCCAGTACTTC. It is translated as CASSLRETQYF.

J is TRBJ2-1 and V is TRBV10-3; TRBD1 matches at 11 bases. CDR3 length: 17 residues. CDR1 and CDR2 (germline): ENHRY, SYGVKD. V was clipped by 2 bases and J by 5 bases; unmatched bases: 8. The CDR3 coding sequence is TGTGCCATCAGTGAGGGTCCGATGGGACAGGGGGACAATGAGCAGTTCTTC. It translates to CAISEGPMGQGDNEQFF.

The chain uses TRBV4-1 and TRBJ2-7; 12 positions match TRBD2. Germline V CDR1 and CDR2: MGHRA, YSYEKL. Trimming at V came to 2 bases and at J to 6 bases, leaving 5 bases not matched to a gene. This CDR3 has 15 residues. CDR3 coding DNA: TGCGCCAGCAGCCAACTAGCGGGAGGGCTCGGCGAGCAGTACTTC. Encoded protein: CASSQLAGGLGEQYF.

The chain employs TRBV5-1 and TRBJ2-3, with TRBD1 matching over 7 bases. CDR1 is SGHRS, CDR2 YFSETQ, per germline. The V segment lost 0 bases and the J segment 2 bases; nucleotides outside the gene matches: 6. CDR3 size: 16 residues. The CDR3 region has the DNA TGCGCCAGCAGCTTGGCCAACAGGGGTATCACAGATACGCAGTATTTT. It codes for CASSLANRGITDTQYF.

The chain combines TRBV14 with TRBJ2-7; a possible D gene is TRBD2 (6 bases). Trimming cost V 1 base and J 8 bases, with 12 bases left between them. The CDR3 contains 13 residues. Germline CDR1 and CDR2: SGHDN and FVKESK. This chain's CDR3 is CASSQGGTGKQYF. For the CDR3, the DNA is TGTGCCAGCAGCCAAGGAGGGACTGGGAAGCAGTACTTC. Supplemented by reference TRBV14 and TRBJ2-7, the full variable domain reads EAGVTQFPSHSVIEKGQTVTLRCDPISGHDNLYWYRRVMGKEIKFLLHFVKESKQDESGMPNNRFLAERTGGTYSTLKVQPAELEDSGVYFCASSQGGTGKQYFGPGTRLTVT.

The DNA of the CDR3 is TGCAGCGTTGAATGGTCCCTAGCGGGACGGGAGACCCAGTACTTC. It codes for CSVEWSLAGRETQYF. V and J are TRBV29-1 and TRBJ2-5, with 9 bases identical to TRBD2. There are 15 residues in the CDR3. CDR1 SQVTM and CDR2 ANQGSEA come from the germline V gene. The junction had 9 bases not matched to a gene; V was cut back by 2 bases and J by 5 bases.

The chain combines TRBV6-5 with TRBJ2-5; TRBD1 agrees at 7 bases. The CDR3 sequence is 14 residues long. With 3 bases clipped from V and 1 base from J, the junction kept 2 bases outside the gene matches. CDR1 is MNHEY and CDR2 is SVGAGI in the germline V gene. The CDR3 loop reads CASSYDRAQETQYF. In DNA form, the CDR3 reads TGTGCCAGCAGTTATGACAGGGCCCAAGAGACCCAGTACTTC.

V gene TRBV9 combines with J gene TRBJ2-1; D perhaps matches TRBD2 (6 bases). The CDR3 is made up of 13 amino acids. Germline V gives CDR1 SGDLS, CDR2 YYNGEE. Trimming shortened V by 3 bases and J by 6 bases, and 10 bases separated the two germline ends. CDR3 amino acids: CASSGSGSNEQFF. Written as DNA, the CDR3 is TGTGCCAGCAGCGGTAGCGGATCCAATGAGCAGTTCTTC.

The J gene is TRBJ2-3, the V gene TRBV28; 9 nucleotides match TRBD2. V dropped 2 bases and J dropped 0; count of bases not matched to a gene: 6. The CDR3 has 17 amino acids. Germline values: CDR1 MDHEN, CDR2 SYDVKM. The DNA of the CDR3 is TGTGCCAGCAGTTTAGGCGGCGGGAGGGTTAGCACAGATACGCAGTATTTT. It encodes CASSLGGGRVSTDTQYF.

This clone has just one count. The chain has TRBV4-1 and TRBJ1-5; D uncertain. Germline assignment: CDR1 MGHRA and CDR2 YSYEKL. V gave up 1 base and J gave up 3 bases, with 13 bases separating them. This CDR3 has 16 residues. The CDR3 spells CASSQVRAEPNQPQHF. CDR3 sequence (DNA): TGCGCCAGCAGCCAAGTAAGGGCAGAACCCAATCAGCCCCAGCATTTT.

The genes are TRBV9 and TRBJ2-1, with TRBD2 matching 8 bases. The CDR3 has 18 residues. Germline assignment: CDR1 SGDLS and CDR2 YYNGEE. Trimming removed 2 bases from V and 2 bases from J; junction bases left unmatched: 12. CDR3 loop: CASSVGLAGINAYNEQFF. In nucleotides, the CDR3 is TGTGCCAGCAGCGTGGGTCTAGCGGGTATCAACGCCTACAATGAGCAGTTCTTC.

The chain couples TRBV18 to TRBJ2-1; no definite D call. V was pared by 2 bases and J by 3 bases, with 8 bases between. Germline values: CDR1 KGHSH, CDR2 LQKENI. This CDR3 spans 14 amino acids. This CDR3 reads CASSPIRYYNEQFF. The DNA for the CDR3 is TGTGCCAGCTCACCAATTCGGTACTACAATGAGCAGTTCTTC.

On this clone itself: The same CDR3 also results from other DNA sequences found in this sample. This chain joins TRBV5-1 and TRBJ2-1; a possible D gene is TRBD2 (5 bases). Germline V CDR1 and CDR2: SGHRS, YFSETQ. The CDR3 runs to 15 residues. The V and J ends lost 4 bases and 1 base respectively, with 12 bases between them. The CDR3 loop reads CASSPLAGSYNEQFF. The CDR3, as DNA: TGCGCCAGCAGCCCTCTAGCCGGTTCCTACAATGAGCAGTTCTTC.

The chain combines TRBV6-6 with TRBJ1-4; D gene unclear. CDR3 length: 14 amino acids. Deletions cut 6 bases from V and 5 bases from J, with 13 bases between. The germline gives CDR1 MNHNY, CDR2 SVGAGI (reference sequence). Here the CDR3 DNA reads TGTGCCAGCAGACCCACCGCAGGAAATGAAAAACTGTTTTTT. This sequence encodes CASRPTAGNEKLFF.

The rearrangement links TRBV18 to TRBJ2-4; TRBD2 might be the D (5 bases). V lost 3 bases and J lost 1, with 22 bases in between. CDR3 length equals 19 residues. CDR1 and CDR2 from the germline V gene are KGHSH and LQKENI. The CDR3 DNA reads TGTGCCAGCTCACCGTCTAACGCGTTTGGGGAGAGGGCCAAAAACATTCAGTACTTC. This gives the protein CASSPSNAFGERAKNIQYF.

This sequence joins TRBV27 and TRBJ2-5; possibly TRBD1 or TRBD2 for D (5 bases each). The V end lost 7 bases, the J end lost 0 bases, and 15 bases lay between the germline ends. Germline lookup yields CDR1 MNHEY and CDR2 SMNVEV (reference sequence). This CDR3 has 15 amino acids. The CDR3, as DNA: TGTGCCAGCACCGAGCTGAGGGGAAACCAAGAGACCCAGTACTTC. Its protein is CASTELRGNQETQYF.

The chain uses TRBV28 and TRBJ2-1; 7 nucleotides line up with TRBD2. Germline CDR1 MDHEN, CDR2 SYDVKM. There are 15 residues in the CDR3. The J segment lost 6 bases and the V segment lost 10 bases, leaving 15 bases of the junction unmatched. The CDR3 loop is CATKPPSGRPNEQFF. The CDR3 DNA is TGTGCCACCAAGCCCCCTAGCGGTAGACCCAATGAGCAGTTCTTC.

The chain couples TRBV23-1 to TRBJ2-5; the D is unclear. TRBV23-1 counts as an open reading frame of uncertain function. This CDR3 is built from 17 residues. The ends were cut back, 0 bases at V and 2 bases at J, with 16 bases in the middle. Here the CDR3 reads CASSQSDGRDEQETQYF. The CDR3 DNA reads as TGCGCCAGCAGTCAATCGGATGGACGCGATGAACAAGAGACCCAGTACTTC.

CDR3 bases: TGTGCCAGCAGTGAAGGATTTTCCTCTGGAAACACCATATATTTT. Translation: CASSEGFSSGNTIYF. This rearrangement joins TRBV25-1 to TRBJ1-3, with no clear D. Between the trimmed V and J ends, which lost 2 bases and 0 bases, there was a span of 8 bases. CDR1 and CDR2 (germline): MGHDK, SYGVNS. The CDR3 sequence is 15 residues long.

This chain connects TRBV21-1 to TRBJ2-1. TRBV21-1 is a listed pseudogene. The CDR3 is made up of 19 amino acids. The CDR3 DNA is TGTGCCAGCAGCAAAGAAGGGGATGGGGGACGTAAAGGACGCGATGAGCAGTTCTTC. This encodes CASSKEGDGGRKGRDEQFF.

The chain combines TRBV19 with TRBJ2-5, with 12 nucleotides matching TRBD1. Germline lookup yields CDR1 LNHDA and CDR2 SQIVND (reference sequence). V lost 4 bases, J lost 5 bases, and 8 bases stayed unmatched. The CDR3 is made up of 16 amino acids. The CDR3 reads CASSTTGTGGAETQYF. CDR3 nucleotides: TGTGCCAGTAGTACGACCGGGACAGGGGGCGCGGAGACCCAGTACTTC. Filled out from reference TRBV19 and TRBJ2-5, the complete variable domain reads DGGITQSPKYLFRKEGQNVTLSCEQNLNHDAMYWYRQDPGQGLRLIYYSQIVNDFQKGDIAEGYSVSREKKESFPLTVTSAQKNPTAFYLCASSTTGTGGAETQYFGPGTRLLVL.

CDR3 region: CASSEVLLYEQYF. The CDR3 nucleotides read TGTGCCAGCAGTGAGGTGCTACTCTACGAGCAGTACTTC. The chain joins TRBV6-1 to TRBJ2-7; D is ambiguous. This CDR3 contains 13 residues. The germline V and J ends were trimmed by 3 bases and 3 bases, with 9 bases remaining between them. CDR1 MNHNS and CDR2 SASEGT come from the germline V gene.

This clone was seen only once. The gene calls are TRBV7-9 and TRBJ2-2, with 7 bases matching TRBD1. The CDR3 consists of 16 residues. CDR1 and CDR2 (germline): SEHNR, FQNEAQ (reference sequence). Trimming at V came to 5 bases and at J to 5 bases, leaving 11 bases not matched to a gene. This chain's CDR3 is CASSEGTATYTGELFF. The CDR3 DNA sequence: TGTGCCAGCAGCGAAGGGACAGCAACTTATACCGGGGAGCTGTTTTTT.

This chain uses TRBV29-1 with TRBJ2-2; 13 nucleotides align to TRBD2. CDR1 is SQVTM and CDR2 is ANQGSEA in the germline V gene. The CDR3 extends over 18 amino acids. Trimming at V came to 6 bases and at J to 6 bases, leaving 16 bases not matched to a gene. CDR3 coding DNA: TGCAGCGTAACTGGACTAGCGGGAGTGGGAGTGCGCCCCGGGGAGCTGTTTTTT. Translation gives CSVTGLAGVGVRPGELFF.

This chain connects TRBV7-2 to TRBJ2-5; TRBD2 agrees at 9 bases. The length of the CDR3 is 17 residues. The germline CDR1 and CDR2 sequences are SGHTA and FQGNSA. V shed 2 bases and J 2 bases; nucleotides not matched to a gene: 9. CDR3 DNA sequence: TGTGCCAGCAGCTTACCCCTCCCCCTAGCGGGACAAGAGACCCAGTACTTC. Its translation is CASSLPLPLAGQETQYF.

The CDR3 coding sequence is TGCGCCAGCAGCTTATATCCGGGACTAGCGGAAAGCACCGGGGAGCTGTTTTTT. Amino acids: CASSLYPGLAESTGELFF. This chain connects TRBV5-1 to TRBJ2-2, with 11 nucleotides matching TRBD2. Per germline, CDR1 SGHRS and CDR2 YFSETQ. There are 18 residues in the CDR3. The junction had 10 bases not matched to a gene; V was cut back by 2 bases and J by 4 bases.

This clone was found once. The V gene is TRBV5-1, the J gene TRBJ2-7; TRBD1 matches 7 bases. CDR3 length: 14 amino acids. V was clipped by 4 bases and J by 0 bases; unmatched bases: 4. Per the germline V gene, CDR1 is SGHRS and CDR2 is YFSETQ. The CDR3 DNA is TGCGCCAGCAGCCCGGGACAGATCTCCTACGAGCAGTACTTC. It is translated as CASSPGQISYEQYF.

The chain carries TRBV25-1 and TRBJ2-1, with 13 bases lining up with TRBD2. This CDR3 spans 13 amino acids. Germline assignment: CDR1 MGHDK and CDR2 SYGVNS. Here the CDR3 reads CATSGRVSNEQFF. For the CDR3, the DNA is TGTGCAACTAGCGGGAGGGTCAGCAATGAGCAGTTCTTC.

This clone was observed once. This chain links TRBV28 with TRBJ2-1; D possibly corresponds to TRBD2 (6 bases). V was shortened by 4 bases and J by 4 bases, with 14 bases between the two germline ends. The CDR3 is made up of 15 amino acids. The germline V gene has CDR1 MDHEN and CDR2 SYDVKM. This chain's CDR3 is CASSSQRVVYNEQFF. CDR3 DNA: TGTGCCAGCAGTTCCCAGCGGGTTGTATACAATGAGCAGTTCTTC.

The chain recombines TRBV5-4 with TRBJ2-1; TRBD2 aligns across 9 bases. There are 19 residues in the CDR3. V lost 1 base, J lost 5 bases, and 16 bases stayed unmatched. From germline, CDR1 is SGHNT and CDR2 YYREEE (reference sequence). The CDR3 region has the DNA TGTGCCAGCAGCTTGAAAGTTCTCGCGGGAGGGCCGTCTGACAATGAGCAGTTCTTC. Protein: CASSLKVLAGGPSDNEQFF. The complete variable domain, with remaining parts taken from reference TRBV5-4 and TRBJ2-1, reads ETGVTQSPTHLIKTRGQQVTLRCSSQSGHNTVSWYQQALGQGPQFIFQYYREEENGRGNFPPRFSGLQFPNYSSELNVNALELDDSALYLCASSLKVLAGGPSDNEQFFGPGTRLTVL.

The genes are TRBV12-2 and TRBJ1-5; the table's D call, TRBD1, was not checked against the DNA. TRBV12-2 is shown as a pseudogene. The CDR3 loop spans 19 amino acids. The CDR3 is CASRLNAQEETGGNQPQHF. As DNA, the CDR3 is TGTGCAAGTCGCTTAAACGCTCAAGAGGAGACAGGGGGCAATCAGCCCCAGCATTTT.